This entry is about one TCR beta chain. No antigen is known for it. In the PCR, 60 Vbeta and 13 Jbeta primers were used. Per the original data handling: In a later analysis, of some 80 million unique beta chains, roughly 10 million appeared in at least two donors. Sequenced by immunoSEQ multiplex PCR; TCRdb stores in-frame clones only, minus some. V and J calls and clone size come straight from that table; D and trimming were deduced from the DNA. The table includes under 110,000 clones, about two thirds detected once. The data were obtained in a study of cytomegalovirus exposure and HLA in healthy donors. Study-wide results and caveats: Available immune exposure information was restricted to CMV serostatus only. Across all donors, roughly uniform sequencing depth was an assumption of the presence/absence analyses.

The V gene end was trimmed by 3 bases and the J gene end by 8 bases; junction bases not matched to a gene: 11. The CDR3 loop spans 15 amino acids. Germline CDR1 is SNHLY and CDR2 is FYNNEI. Material for sequencing was PBMCs. The V call is TRBV2, the J call TRBJ1-2; TRBD1 matches at 8 bases. The origin of this receptor is a boy younger than 18 in good health and CMV-seronegative. The CDR3 reads CASSEGGTGLWGYTF. The CDR3 bases are TGTGCCAGCAGTGAGGGGGGGACAGGACTATGGGGCTACACCTTC. The full variable domain, completed using reference TRBV2 and TRBJ1-2, is EPEVTQTPSHQVTQMGQEVILRCVPISNHLYFYWYRQILGQKVEFLVSFYNNEISEKSEIFDDQFSVERPDGSNFTLKIRSTKLEDSAMYFCASSEGGTGLWGYTFGSGTRLTVV.